A single sample gave rise to the 8 T cell receptor beta chains below, sequenced in a study of blood T cell repertoires in COVID-19. Method: immunoSEQ multiplex PCR; TCRdb's copy keeps in-frame clones and lacks some. Of 250,000 to 350,000 clones listed, about nine tenths are singletons. The material sequenced was peripheral blood. Receptors were obtained from a woman in her twenties or thirties with active or convalescent COVID-19.

The chain is built from TRBV15 and TRBJ1-1; 7 bases fit TRBD1. The CDR3 covers 15 residues. The germline CDR1 and CDR2 sequences are LNHNV and YYDKDF (reference sequence). J gave up 1 base and V 0 bases, and 2 bases lay outside the gene matches. In DNA form, the CDR3 reads TGTGCCACCAGCAGAGATCGGACAGGGAACACTGAAGCTTTCTTT. It specifies CATSRDRTGNTEAFF.

The chain combines TRBV6-2 or TRBV6-3 with TRBJ1-2; TRBD1 agrees at 8 bases. The CDR3 runs to 15 residues. Per germline, CDR1 MNHEY and CDR2 SVGEGT. Losses at the gene ends were 6 bases for V and 8 bases for J; bases not matched to a gene: 14. This CDR3 is CASSGRDRGLRGYTF. The CDR3 DNA reads as TGTGCCAGCAGCGGGCGAGACAGGGGTTTACGCGGCTACACCTTC.

The chain links TRBV6-5 to TRBJ1-4; a weak D match, TRBD1 (6 bases). The V and J ends lost 7 bases and 3 bases respectively, with 12 bases between them. The germline CDR1 and CDR2 sequences are MNHEY and SVGAGI. The CDR3 is 14 residues long. CDR3 nucleotide sequence: TGTGCCAGCACCGAGGGGGGGGCTAATGAAAAACTGTTTTTT. This gives the protein CASTEGGANEKLFF.

CDR3 coding DNA: TGTGCCAGCAGCCCCGGACTCACCCTCGGGAATTCACCCCTCCACTTT. This sequence encodes CASSPGLTLGNSPLHF. The J gene is TRBJ1-6, the V gene TRBV5-6; D uncertain. This CDR3 is 16 amino acids long. The germline gives CDR1 SGHDT, CDR2 YYEEEE. The V gene lost 4 bases and the J gene lost 7 bases, with 18 bases spanning the gap.

This chain uses TRBV9 with TRBJ2-3, with 7 bases lining up with TRBD1. The CDR3 spans 13 residues. CDR1 and CDR2 from the germline V gene are SGDLS and YYNGEE. V dropped 4 bases and J dropped 8; count of bases not matched to a gene: 7. The CDR3 bases are TGTGCCAGCAGCCCCCGGACAGGCAGTACGCAGTATTTT. Protein: CASSPRTGSTQYF.

This chain connects TRBV4-1 to TRBJ1-5, with TRBD1 as a possible D gene (6 bases). V was pared by 3 bases and J by 5 bases, with 17 bases between. Germline V gene sequence: CDR1 MGHRA, CDR2 YSYEKL. The CDR3 consists of 16 residues. The CDR3 here is CASSQPPAGGDQPQHF. The CDR3 region has the DNA TGCGCCAGCAGCCAGCCCCCGGCGGGGGGCGATCAGCCCCAGCATTTT.

This clone has just one count. This chain connects TRBV28 to TRBJ1-5; possibly TRBD1 for D (5 bases). CDR1 and CDR2 (germline): MDHEN, SYDVKM. V was shortened by 5 bases and J by 6 bases, with 17 bases between the two germline ends. This CDR3 contains 15 residues. The CDR3 loop reads CASSPRGGSSQPQHF. In nucleotides, the CDR3 is TGTGCCAGCAGTCCCCGCGGGGGGTCGAGTCAGCCCCAGCATTTT.

This chain connects TRBV7-6 to TRBJ1-3; 9 nucleotides match TRBD1. The germline V gene has CDR1 SGHVS and CDR2 FNYEAQ. This CDR3 has 17 amino acids. V shed 0 bases, J shed 2 bases, and the junction held 5 bases outside the gene matches. The CDR3 coding sequence is TGTGCCAGCAGCTTAGCGGGACAGGGAGGACCTGGAAACACCATATATTTT. This codes for CASSLAGQGGPGNTIYF.